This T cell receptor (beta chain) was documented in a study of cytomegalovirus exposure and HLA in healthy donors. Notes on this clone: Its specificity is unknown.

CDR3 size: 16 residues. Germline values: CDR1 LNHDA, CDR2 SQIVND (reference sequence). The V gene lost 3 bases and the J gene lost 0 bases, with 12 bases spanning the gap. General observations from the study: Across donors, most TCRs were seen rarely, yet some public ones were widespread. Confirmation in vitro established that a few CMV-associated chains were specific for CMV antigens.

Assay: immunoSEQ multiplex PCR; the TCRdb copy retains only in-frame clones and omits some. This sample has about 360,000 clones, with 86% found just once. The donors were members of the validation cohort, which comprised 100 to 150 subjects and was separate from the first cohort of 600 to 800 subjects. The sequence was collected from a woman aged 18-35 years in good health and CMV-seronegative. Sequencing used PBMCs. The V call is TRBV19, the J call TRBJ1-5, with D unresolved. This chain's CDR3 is CASSIPPGYSNQPQHF. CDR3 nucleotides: TGTGCCAGTAGTATTCCCCCAGGATATAGCAATCAGCCCCAGCATTTT.